This is a list of T cell receptor beta chains from one sample in a study of Ad26.COV2.S vaccination and SARS-CoV-2 variants. Measured with immunoSEQ multiplex PCR; TCRdb has only the in-frame clones, and not every one. This table holds roughly 300,000 clones, approximately 90% found once. The sample consisted of peripheral blood, taken in a trial of Ad26.COV2.S vaccine versus placebo. The receptor source for this set is a person aged 18-60 years who received the Ad26.COV2.S COVID-19 vaccine or a placebo. Each CDR3 is given with its conserved first and last residue. A D gene is named only where the DNA matches it firmly. The listing skips clone size in some rows; elsewhere it reads once, few, many or a size class.

>TRBJ1-4|TRBV9|.|14|TRBD1
TGTGCCAGCAGTGTGGGACAGGCTAATGAAAAACTGTTTTTT
CASSVGQANEKLFF
>TRBJ2-5|TRBV30|.|12|.
TGTGCCTGGAATATGCTACAAGAGACCCAGTACTTC
CAWNMLQETQYF
>TRBJ1-6|TRBV7-9|.|15|TRBD1
TGTGCCAGCAGCTTATACCGGGACAGTAATTCACCCCTCCACTTT
CASSLYRDSNSPLHF
>TRBJ1-3|TRBV7-9|.|17|.
TGTGCCAGCAGCCTCGTCAGCGGCAGGAGCTCTGGAAACACCATATATTTT
CASSLVSGRSSGNTIYF
>TRBJ2-1|TRBV9|.|14|.
TGTGCCAGCAGCGTACTGGGGGCTGGCAATGAGCAGTTCTTC
CASSVLGAGNEQFF
>TRBJ1-4|TRBV5-8|.|15|TRBD1
TGTGCCAGCAGCTACCTACAGGGGATTAATGAAAAACTGTTTTTT
CASSYLQGINEKLFF
>TRBJ2-1|TRBV4-1|.|13|.
TGCGCCAGCAGCAAAAGGGACCCGGGCGGGCAGTTCTTC
CASSKRDPGGQFF
>TRBJ2-1|TRBV2|.|14|.
TGTGCCAGCAGTACAGGGTCCTCCTACAATGAGCAGTTCTTC
CASSTGSSYNEQFF
>TRBJ2-5|TRBV15|.|16|.
TGTGCCACCATCGCGGGGCGGACCCTATTCCAAGAGACCCAGTACTTC
CATIAGRTLFQETQYF
>TRBJ2-6|TRBV27|.|14|.
TGTGCCAGCAGTTATTCCAACGGGGCCAACGTCCTGACTTTC
CASSYSNGANVLTF
>TRBJ2-7|TRBV6-1|few|13|.
TGTGCCAGCAGTGAATTCTCCAAGAACGAGCAGTACTTC
CASSEFSKNEQYF
>TRBJ1-1|TRBV12-3/TRBV12-4|.|13|.
TGTGCCAGCAGTTTATTCGAGACGGCTGAAGCTTTCTTT
CASSLFETAEAFF
>TRBJ1-1|TRBV3-1/TRBV3-2|once|16|.
TGTGCCAGCAGCCAATTTCCTTGGGGGGAGAACACTGAAGCTTTCTTT
CASSQFPWGENTEAFF
>TRBJ1-5|TRBV19|.|19|TRBD1
TGTGCCAGTAGCAGGGCCGGGGCAGGGGGCGTGGGAAGCAATCAGCCCCAGCATTTT
CASSRAGAGGVGSNQPQHF
>TRBJ2-7|TRBV11-2|.|16|.
TGTGCCAGCAGCTTAACCGAAGGATTAGCCCGATACGAGCAGTACTTC
CASSLTEGLARYEQYF
>TRBJ1-1|TRBV13|once|11|.
TGTGCCAGCAGCTTTCCTCGTGAGGCTTTCTTT
CASSFPREAFF
>TRBJ2-2|TRBV4-3|.|17|TRBD1
TGCGCCAGCAGCCAAAAAGGACAGGGGGCGCGCACCGGGGAGCTGTTTTTT
CASSQKGQGARTGELFF
>TRBJ1-2|TRBV6-6|.|12|.
TGTGCCAGCAGTTACGGGGACTATGGCTACACCTTC
CASSYGDYGYTF
>TRBJ2-3|TRBV9|.|17|TRBD2
TGTGCCAGCAGCCCCGAGGAGGGACTAGCGGGCACAGATACGCAGTATTTT
CASSPEEGLAGTDTQYF
>TRBJ2-6|TRBV5-4|.|18|TRBD1
TGTGCCAGCAGCACGAGGACAGGAATTTCCTCTGGGGCCAACGTCCTGACTTTC
CASSTRTGISSGANVLTF
>TRBJ1-5|TRBV27|few|14|.
TGTGCCAGCAGTTTGGCGGGCATCAATCAGCCCCAGCATTTT
CASSLAGINQPQHF
>TRBJ1-5|TRBV30|.|15|.
TGTGCCTGGAGCGCCGGGACTAATAACAATCAGCCCCAGCATTTT
CAWSAGTNNNQPQHF
>TRBJ1-3|TRBV3-1/TRBV3-2|.|16|.
TGTGCCAGCAGCCAGGGGTGGGACCTCTCTGGAAACACCATATATTTT
CASSQGWDLSGNTIYF
>TRBJ2-1|TRBV27|.|13|.
TGTGCCAGCAGTGGACCGGGTCCATATGAGCAGTTCTTC
CASSGPGPYEQFF
>TRBJ1-5|TRBV18|.|15|.
TGTGCCAGCTCACCAATATCCGGGTCCGATCAGCCCCAGCATTTT
CASSPISGSDQPQHF
>TRBJ1-1|TRBV29-1|.|13|.
TGCAGCGTTGAATCAGGGATAGGAACTGAAGCTTTCTTT
CSVESGIGTEAFF
>TRBJ2-2|TRBV18|once|20|TRBD1
TGTGCCAGCGCAACACCACTCCAGCCAGGGGGCGCTAATCGAGCCGGGGAGCTGTTTTTT
CASATPLQPGGANRAGELFF
>TRBJ1-5|TRBV27|.|17|.
TGTGCCAGCAGTCTACGACGCGCGGGGGTGGGCAATCAGCCCCAGCATTTT
CASSLRRAGVGNQPQHF
>TRBJ1-3|TRBV3-1/TRBV3-2|.|20|TRBD1
TGTGCCAGCAGCCCTCACGATATACAGGGGGCGACGAGTTCAAGAAACACCATATATTTT
CASSPHDIQGATSSRNTIYF
>TRBJ1-2|TRBV30|.|13|.
TGTGCCTGGAGTGTACGAGGAAACTATGGCTACACCTTC
CAWSVRGNYGYTF
>TRBJ2-3|TRBV7-3|.|14|.
TGTGCCAGCAGCAAGGACGACTACACAGATACGCAGTATTTT
CASSKDDYTDTQYF
>TRBJ2-2|TRBV7-3|.|20|TRBD2
TGTGCCAGCAGCTTACACACTACCCGGGTACTAGCGGCGAACACCGGGGAGCTGTTTTTT
CASSLHTTRVLAANTGELFF
>TRBJ2-7|TRBV5-4|.|13|.
TGTGCCAGCAGCTTCGACACCACCTACGAGCAGTACTTC
CASSFDTTYEQYF
>TRBJ2-3|TRBV30|.|13|.
TGTGCCTGGAGTATGGGGCCCACAGATACGCAGTATTTT
CAWSMGPTDTQYF
>TRBJ1-1|TRBV3-1/TRBV3-2|.|12|.
TGTGCCAGCAGCGATCGGTACAGTGAAGCTTTCTTT
CASSDRYSEAFF
>TRBJ1-6|TRBV27|once|16|TRBD1
TGTGCCAGCAGTTTGAGGGTCGGGACAGATACAGTCCCCCTCCACTTT
CASSLRVGTDTVPLHF
>TRBJ1-1|TRBV15|.|15|.
TGTGCCACCAGCACCTTCCCTGGGACGGTCGCTGAAGCTTTCTTT
CATSTFPGTVAEAFF
>TRBJ2-1|TRBV3-1/TRBV3-2|.|16|TRBD2
TGTGCCAGCAGCCACGCCTTGGGACTAGCGGGAGATGAGCAGTTCTTC
CASSHALGLAGDEQFF
>TRBJ2-1|TRBV7-9|.|14|TRBD2
TGTGCCAGCAGCTTTAGCGGGAGTAGGAATGAGCAGTTCTTC
CASSFSGSRNEQFF
>TRBJ2-1|TRBV7-6|.|15|TRBD2
TGTGCCAGCAGCTTCGGCGGGAGACGGGACAATGAGCAGTTCTTC
CASSFGGRRDNEQFF
>TRBJ2-7|TRBV15|.|15|TRBD1
TGTGCCACCAGCATCCGGGACAGGGACTTCATCGAGCAGTACTTC
CATSIRDRDFIEQYF
>TRBJ1-1|TRBV6-1|.|17|.
TGTGCCAGCAGTGAAGCGCGGGCAGGTACCTTGAACACTGAAGCTTTCTTT
CASSEARAGTLNTEAFF
>TRBJ2-1|TRBV15|.|16|.
TGTGCCACCAGCAGAGAGTCCCCGGGGGTACGGGTTGAGCAGTTCTTC
CATSRESPGVRVEQFF
>TRBJ2-3|TRBV4-3|.|17|.
TGCGCCAGCAGCCAAGATTCGGGAGTGGTGGGCACAGATACGCAGTATTTT
CASSQDSGVVGTDTQYF
>TRBJ1-5|TRBV12-3/TRBV12-4|.|12|.
TGTGCCAGCAGTTTACGGGATCAGCCCCAGCATTTT
CASSLRDQPQHF
>TRBJ1-2|TRBV3-1/TRBV3-2|few|14|TRBD1
TGTGCCAGCAGCCAGGGACAGGTGAACTATGGCTACACCTTC
CASSQGQVNYGYTF
>TRBJ1-1|TRBV6-5|.|13|.
TGTGCCAGCACCCCCCCGGGGAACACTGAAGCTTTCTTT
CASTPPGNTEAFF
>TRBJ2-1|TRBV27|.|14|.
TGTGCCAGCAGTTGGTTAGAGGGCAACAATGAGCAGTTCTTC
CASSWLEGNNEQFF
>TRBJ2-5|TRBV15|.|15|.
TGTGCCACCAGCAGAGATTGGGGGGTAGGAGAGACCCAGTACTTC
CATSRDWGVGETQYF
>TRBJ1-2|TRBV20-1|.|11|.
TGCAGTGCTAGGGACAGAACGTTCTACACCTTC
CSARDRTFYTF
>TRBJ2-5|TRBV18|.|13|.
TGTGCCAGCTCCCAGGGGTCCCGAGAGACCCAGTACTTC
CASSQGSRETQYF
>TRBJ1-2|TRBV5-6|once|12|.
TGTGCCAGCACTGGTTATGGGAATGGCTACACCTTC
CASTGYGNGYTF
>TRBJ1-1|TRBV6-5|.|13|TRBD1
TGTGCCAGCAGTAGGACAGGAAACACTGAAGCTTTCTTT
CASSRTGNTEAFF
>TRBJ2-7|TRBV29-1|.|15|TRBD2
TGCAGCGTTGTATTACTAGCGGGACCCCGGGACGAGCAGTACTTC
CSVVLLAGPRDEQYF
>TRBJ2-7|TRBV9|.|13|.
TGTGCCAGCAGCGTATTTCCATCCTACGAGCAGTACTTC
CASSVFPSYEQYF